These 28 T cell receptor beta chains were sequenced from one sample in a study of spatial heterogeneity in lung cancer (dated by TCRdb to between 2018 and 2021). The library was prepared using 5' RACE. The data were produced on a NextSeq 500. The raw public reads went through TCRdb reprocessing: fastp at Q25, MiXCR clone calling, in-frame beta chains kept. Rows are unified per CDR3 protein, each entry keeping the most common DNA and genes. The table for this sample lists some 15,000 distinct CDR3 sequences; about a tenth of them were counted only once. Around 34% of the sample goes to the ten largest clones. The time point label corresponds to: sample taken at primary tumor resection. Whole RNA extracted from tumor and nontumor lung tissue, or from cryopreserved PBMC samples, was used for TCR sequencing without cell sorting. The specimen was PBMCs, collected at surgery. The receptors stem from a female donor with early-stage non-small cell lung cancer.

This clonotype was detected many times. This chain joins TRBV11-3 and TRBJ2-1; D remains unclear. Trimming removed 5 bases at V and 12 bases at J, with 17 bases between. CDR1 and CDR2 (germline): SGHNT, YENEEA. This CDR3 is 13 amino acids long. CDR3 loop: CASSAAGIVRQFF. The CDR3 bases are TGTGCCAGCAGCGCAGCCGGAATCGTTCGGCAGTTCTTC.

The chain links TRBV19 to TRBJ1-1; unclear D gene. Germline V gene sequence: CDR1 LNHDA, CDR2 SQIVND (reference sequence). The CDR3 length is 15 residues. The V and J ends lost 0 bases and 0 bases respectively, with 8 bases between them. For the CDR3, the DNA is TGTGCCAGTAGTATAGATAGGACTCTGAACACTGAAGCTTTCTTT. Protein sequence: CASSIDRTLNTEAFF.

This clonotype came up many times. The V gene is TRBV3-1, the J gene TRBJ2-5; 9 bases are shared with TRBD1. CDR1 LGHDT and CDR2 YNNKEL come from the germline V gene (reference sequence). J gave up 5 bases and V 1 base, and 2 bases lay outside the gene matches. The CDR3 has 14 amino acids. CDR3 in DNA: TGTGCCAGCAGCCAAGCTGGACAGGGGGAGACCCAGTACTTC. Its translation: CASSQAGQGETQYF.

This clonotype has only one observation. The gene calls are TRBV30 and TRBJ2-1; D gene ambiguous. Germline CDR1 reads GTSNPN; CDR2 reads SVGIG (reference sequence). The CDR3 runs 17 residues. Trimming pared 0 bases from V and 6 bases from J, leaving 21 bases between. The CDR3 nucleotides are TGTGCCTGGAGTGTACACTCGACGGTCCCGCGGCTCAATGAGCAGTTCTTC. Encoded protein: CAWSVHSTVPRLNEQFF.

V usage is TRBV6-1 and J usage is TRBJ2-7; the D gene could be TRBD1 or TRBD2 (5 bases each). The CDR3 contains 14 residues. V was clipped by 6 bases and J by 4 bases, with 16 bases between them. Germline V gene lookup returns CDR1 MNHNS and CDR2 SASEGT. CDR3 nucleotide sequence: TGTGCCAGCAGGGGACGGTTTGGCGAGTACGAGCAGTACTTC. Translated: CASRGRFGEYEQYF.

In this sample, this clonotype turned up many times. The CDR3 region has the DNA TGTGCCAGCAGTGTTCAGCATAACACCGGGGAGCTGTTTTTT. As protein: CASSVQHNTGELFF. V and J are TRBV6-4 and TRBJ2-2; D not certain. V lost 4 bases, J lost 2 bases, and 8 bases lay in between. CDR3 length: 14 residues. Germline V gene data show CDR1 as MRHNA and CDR2 as SNTAGT.

This chain connects TRBV7-6 to TRBJ1-6; no reliable D call. The germline V gene has CDR1 SGHVS and CDR2 FNYEAQ. There are 13 residues in the CDR3. Trimming left V 1 base short and J 10 bases short, with 8 bases between. This CDR3 reads CASSLDPASPLHF. The CDR3 nucleotides read TGTGCCAGCAGCTTAGATCCTGCATCACCCCTCCACTTT. Full variable domain (outside the CDR3, taken from reference TRBV7-6 and TRBJ1-6): GAGVSQSPRYKVTKRGQDVALRCDPISGHVSLYWYRQALGQGPEFLTYFNYEAQQDKSGLPNDRFSAERPEGSISTLTIQRTEQRDSAMYRCASSLDPASPLHFGNGTRLTVT.

This clonotype has a count of ten or more. The V call is TRBV18, the J call TRBJ2-2, with 10 bases aligning to TRBD1. This CDR3 has 18 amino acids. Trimming cost V 3 bases and J 0 bases; bases outside gene matches: 7. From germline, CDR1 is KGHSH and CDR2 LQKENI. The CDR3 loop is CASSPIGTGATNTGELFF. The CDR3 DNA reads as TGTGCCAGCTCACCTATCGGGACAGGGGCTACGAACACCGGGGAGCTGTTTTTT.

Many counts were recorded for this clonotype. V gene TRBV15 combines with J gene TRBJ2-7; unclear D gene. The CDR3 spans 12 residues. V was pared by 1 base and J by 4 bases, with 5 bases between. CDR1 and CDR2 from the germline V gene are LNHNV and YYDKDF (reference sequence). The CDR3, as DNA: TGTGCCACCAGCAGAGGTCAATACGAGCAGTACTTC. Its translation: CATSRGQYEQYF.

Ten or more counts support this clonotype. V usage is TRBV19 and J usage is TRBJ1-2; D is unresolved. V was trimmed by 7 bases and J by 8 bases, leaving 17 bases between them. CDR1 and CDR2 from the germline V gene are LNHDA and SQIVND (reference sequence). This CDR3 has 13 residues. CDR3 sequence reads: CASTIGQRGGYTF. For the CDR3, the DNA is TGTGCCAGTACCATTGGGCAAAGAGGAGGCTACACCTTC.

This clonotype was counted at least ten times. This sequence joins TRBV27 and TRBJ2-3; either TRBD1 or TRBD2 may fit D (5 bases each). V lost 5 bases and J 6 bases, leaving 21 bases between the germline ends. The CDR3 is made up of 16 amino acids. The germline gives CDR1 MNHEY, CDR2 SMNVEV (reference sequence). In DNA, the CDR3 is TGTGCCAGCAGTGGGTGGCCGGGACGAATAACTGATACGCAGTATTTT. Translating gives CASSGWPGRITDTQYF.

The V call is TRBV7-9, the J call TRBJ1-1; D ambiguous. V lost 0 bases and J 0 bases, leaving 8 bases between the germline ends. Germline loops: CDR1 SEHNR, CDR2 FQNEAQ (reference sequence). There are 15 residues in the CDR3. In nucleotides, the CDR3 is TGTGCCAGCAGCTTAGCAATGGTCATGAACACTGAAGCTTTCTTT. This gives the protein CASSLAMVMNTEAFF.

The chain links TRBV6-6 to TRBJ2-6; possible D gene TRBD1, 5 bases. The CDR3 length is 13 residues. Germline-derived CDR1 and CDR2 are MNHNY and SVGAGI (reference sequence). Trimming cost V 10 bases and J 1 base, with 8 bases left between them. This CDR3 reads CATRVSGANVLTF. In DNA, the CDR3 is TGTGCCACCAGGGTGTCTGGGGCCAACGTCCTGACTTTC.

This clonotype was counted many times. This rearrangement joins TRBV10-1 to TRBJ2-7; D gene ambiguous. Germline values: CDR1 WNHNN, CDR2 SYGVQD (reference sequence). The CDR3 spans 11 residues. The ends were cut back, 8 bases at V and 11 bases at J, with 16 bases in the middle. Here the CDR3 DNA reads TGCGCCAGCTCCGTTTTGCGTTTGGAGTACTTC. The encoded protein is CASSVLRLEYF.

The rearrangement joins TRBV3-1 to TRBJ2-7; TRBD1 aligns across 10 bases. In germline, CDR1 is LGHDT, CDR2 YNNKEL (reference sequence). The CDR3 runs 15 residues. Germline trimming cut 5 bases from V and 5 bases from J; bases unmatched to any gene: 9. The CDR3 protein is CASSNRQGATHEQYF. In nucleotides, the CDR3 is TGTGCCAGCAGCAACCGACAGGGGGCTACCCACGAGCAGTACTTC.

In its sample, this clonotype was seen a few times. The chain links TRBV11-3 to TRBJ2-7, with 7 bases identical to TRBD1. In germline, CDR1 is SGHNT, CDR2 YENEEA. The CDR3 covers 14 residues. The V gene end was trimmed by 5 bases and the J gene end by 1 base; junction bases not matched to a gene: 5. CDR3 region: CASSPTQGSYEQYF. The CDR3 bases are TGTGCCAGCAGCCCAACACAGGGGTCCTACGAGCAGTACTTC.

Sample share makes this clonotype medium-sized. The rearrangement uses TRBV14 and TRBJ1-5; TRBD1 is a possible D gene (5 bases). CDR3 length equals 15 residues. Trimming pared 0 bases from V and 2 bases from J, leaving 8 bases between. CDR1 is SGHDN and CDR2 is FVKESK in the germline V gene. The CDR3 bases are TGTGCCAGCAGCCAAGATAGGGGCCGCAATCAGCCCCAGCATTTT. Amino acids: CASSQDRGRNQPQHF. Based on the CDR3 plus reference TRBV14 and TRBJ1-5, the full variable domain is EAGVTQFPSHSVIEKGQTVTLRCDPISGHDNLYWYRRVMGKEIKFLLHFVKESKQDESGMPNNRFLAERTGGTYSTLKVQPAELEDSGVYFCASSQDRGRNQPQHFGDGTRLSIL.

This clonotype was seen only a few times. The CDR3 DNA reads TGTGCCAGCAGTGCGGGACAGGGGGGCGGGTTAGACGAGCAGTACTTC. Translation: CASSAGQGGGLDEQYF. This rearrangement joins TRBV12-3 or TRBV12-4 to TRBJ2-7; 11 bases are shared with TRBD1. This CDR3 is built from 16 residues. V shed 5 bases, J shed 5 bases, and the junction held 11 bases outside the gene matches.

In its sample, this clonotype was seen many times. The rearrangement links TRBV20-1 to TRBJ2-1; the D gene is possibly TRBD1 (5 bases). V lost 5 bases, J lost 0 bases, and 20 bases lay in between. Germline V gives CDR1 DFQATT, CDR2 SNEGSKA (reference sequence). The length of the CDR3 is 17 residues. The DNA for the CDR3 is TGCAGTGCTCGCCCCGGTAGGGGCCTCTTCTCCTACAATGAGCAGTTCTTC. Its protein product is CSARPGRGLFSYNEQFF.

This clonotype occurred a few times. The CDR3 bases are TGCGCCAGCAGCCTGGGCGGGCAGGCAAATCAGCCCCAGCATTTT. This translates into CASSLGGQANQPQHF. The chain employs TRBV5-1 and TRBJ1-5; no clear D. V gave up 4 bases and J gave up 4 bases, with 15 bases separating them. This CDR3 contains 15 residues. Germline V gene data show CDR1 as SGHRS and CDR2 as YFSETQ.

The table lists this clonotype with a few counts. The chain has TRBV20-1 and TRBJ1-5; TRBD1 might be the D (6 bases). Per germline, CDR1 DFQATT and CDR2 SNEGSKA (reference sequence). Trimming shortened V by 6 bases and J by 6 bases, and 24 bases separated the two germline ends. The CDR3 totals 16 residues. The CDR3 coding sequence is TGCAGTGCCCAGCAACGGGGGGGCGCTTACAGTCAGCCCCAGCATTTT. Protein sequence: CSAQQRGGAYSQPQHF.

By its share, this clonotype is medium-sized. V gene TRBV7-9 combines with J gene TRBJ2-2; a possible D gene is TRBD1 (6 bases). The CDR3 loop spans 19 amino acids. V lost 1 base and J 3 bases, leaving 21 bases between the germline ends. CDR1 and CDR2 (germline): SEHNR, FQNEAQ (reference sequence). CDR3 bases: TGTGCCAGCAGCTTAGGATGGAGAAAGGGGGATCCGGACACCGGGGAGCTGTTTTTT. Its translation is CASSLGWRKGDPDTGELFF.

In its sample, this clonotype was seen many times. CDR3 nucleotides: TGTGCCAGCAGCAGACAGGGGACGGGAGGAAACACCATATATTTT. Its translation: CASSRQGTGGNTIYF. This chain uses TRBV2 with TRBJ1-3; 8 nucleotides align to TRBD1. Losses at the gene ends were 6 bases for V and 4 bases for J; bases not matched to a gene: 8. The germline gives CDR1 SNHLY, CDR2 FYNNEI. There are 15 residues in the CDR3.

This clonotype was recorded many times. The chain carries TRBV11-2 and TRBJ2-5, with 11 bases aligning to TRBD2. Trimming cost V 4 bases and J 2 bases; bases outside gene matches: 9. The CDR3 runs to 17 residues. The germline gives CDR1 SGHAT, CDR2 FQNNGV. Here the CDR3 reads CASSSRLAGLLQETQYF. CDR3 sequence (DNA): TGTGCCAGCAGCTCCAGACTAGCGGGGCTACTACAAGAGACCCAGTACTTC.

This clonotype is labeled medium-sized (0.01 to 0.1%). The chain has TRBV9 and TRBJ2-3; TRBD2 matches at 9 bases. The V gene's germline CDR1 is SGDLS and CDR2 YYNGEE. J lost 6 bases, V lost 7 bases, and 12 bases had no gene match. The CDR3 is 15 residues long. Here the CDR3 reads CASGGLAGSWDTQYF. The CDR3 nucleotides are TGTGCCAGCGGGGGACTAGCTGGATCATGGGATACGCAGTATTTT.

This clonotype was picked up a small number of times. The V and J genes are TRBV18 and TRBJ1-5; D is unclear. The germline V and J ends were trimmed by 3 bases and 2 bases, with 11 bases remaining between them. Germline V lookup: CDR1 KGHSH, CDR2 LQKENI. CDR3 length: 15 amino acids. The CDR3 DNA sequence: TGTGCCAGCTCACCGGATAGTCTAGGCAATCAGCCCCAGCATTTT. It is translated as CASSPDSLGNQPQHF.

This clonotype has more than one count but fewer than ten. The J gene is TRBJ2-7, the V gene TRBV20-1, with D perhaps TRBD1 (6 bases). V was pared by 4 bases and J by 9 bases, with 10 bases between. This CDR3 contains 10 residues. Germline V lookup: CDR1 DFQATT, CDR2 SNEGSKA (reference sequence). CDR3 sequence: CSAIDRWQYF. The CDR3 coding sequence is TGCAGTGCTATCGACAGGTGGCAGTACTTC.

This clonotype was seen a handful of times. The gene calls are TRBV10-3 and TRBJ2-7; 12 bases fit TRBD1. This CDR3 is built from 15 residues. With V trimmed by 5 bases and J by 2 bases, 4 bases remained unmatched. Germline lookup yields CDR1 ENHRY and CDR2 SYGVKD. The CDR3 loop reads CAISPGDRGPYEQYF. Here the CDR3 DNA reads TGTGCCATCAGTCCGGGGGACAGGGGGCCCTACGAGCAGTACTTC.